These 22 T cell receptor beta chains share one sample of origin, sequenced in a study of T cells in narcolepsy. This table comes from immunoSEQ multiplex PCR, and its TCRdb copy is limited to in-frame clones, with some not included. The data contain 25,000 to 35,000 clones, under 85% of them singletons. Material for sequencing was CD45RA- memory CD4+ T cells from PBMCs. These receptors were collected from a human donor with narcolepsy.

The chain uses TRBV5-1 and TRBJ2-1; possibly TRBD2 for D (5 bases). The CDR3 length is 16 residues. Germline V gene data show CDR1 as SGHRS and CDR2 as YFSETQ. V lost 6 bases, J lost 0 bases, and 16 bases lay in between. In DNA, the CDR3 is TGCGCCAGCACTGATGGGAGCCCAAGCTCCTACAATGAGCAGTTCTTC. It encodes CASTDGSPSSYNEQFF.

This sequence joins TRBV19 and TRBJ1-5; a weak D match, TRBD1 (5 bases). Trimming took 2 bases from V and 7 from J, leaving 15 bases between them. This CDR3 is 15 amino acids long. Germline V gene sequence: CDR1 LNHDA, CDR2 SQIVND (reference sequence). The CDR3 DNA is TGTGCCAGTAGTATACAATTGGGACGGGGCCAGCCCCAGCATTTT. It yields the protein CASSIQLGRGQPQHF.

The V gene is TRBV19, the J gene TRBJ1-5; a weak D match, TRBD1 (5 bases). This CDR3 is built from 15 residues. Trimming removed 5 bases from V and 8 bases from J, with 19 bases in between. The germline CDR1 and CDR2 sequences are LNHDA and SQIVND (reference sequence). The CDR3 sequence: CASSLVGRQGEPQHF. In DNA form, the CDR3 reads TGTGCCAGTAGTCTGGTCGGCCGGCAAGGGGAGCCCCAGCATTTT.

V usage is TRBV18 and J usage is TRBJ1-4; 10 bases fit TRBD1. J lost 9 bases, V lost 5 bases, and 9 bases had no gene match. There are 15 residues in the CDR3. Germline V lookup: CDR1 KGHSH, CDR2 LQKENI. Written as DNA, the CDR3 is TGTGCCAGCTCAACCAGTGGGACAGGGGTTCAAAAACTGTTTTTT. This codes for CASSTSGTGVQKLFF. The full variable domain, completed using reference TRBV18 and TRBJ1-4, is NAGVMQNPRHLVRRRGQEARLRCSPMKGHSHVYWYRQLPEEGLKFMVYLQKENIIDESGMPKERFSAEFPKEGPSILRIQQVVRGDSAAYFCASSTSGTGVQKLFFGSGTQLSVL.

The chain joins TRBV14 to TRBJ1-3; D is uncertain. CDR1 SGHDN and CDR2 FVKESK come from the germline V gene. The CDR3 is made up of 14 amino acids. Trimming stripped 1 base from V and 0 bases from J, with 4 bases between. Here the CDR3 reads CASSQGISGNTIYF. DNA for the CDR3: TGTGCCAGCAGCCAAGGAATCTCTGGAAACACCATATATTTT.

The chain has TRBV10-3 and TRBJ1-5, with D perhaps TRBD1 (6 bases). CDR1 ENHRY and CDR2 SYGVKD come from the germline V gene. V lost 8 bases and J 4 bases, leaving 15 bases between the germline ends. CDR3 length equals 14 residues. This CDR3 reads CAIGPGTRNQPQHF. As DNA, the CDR3 is TGTGCCATCGGACCCGGGACAAGGAATCAGCCCCAGCATTTT.

This clone was observed a single time. The CDR3 here is CASSPIPGTGAQTGIGYGYTF. For the CDR3, the DNA is TGTGCCAGCTCACCCATTCCCGGGACAGGGGCCCAAACGGGTATTGGCTATGGCTACACCTTC. The chain links TRBV18 to TRBJ1-2, with TRBD1 matching 10 bases. CDR3 length: 21 amino acids. CDR1 is KGHSH and CDR2 is LQKENI in the germline V gene. The V gene end was trimmed by 3 bases and the J gene end by 4 bases; junction bases not matched to a gene: 23.

This clone has a single count. The rearrangement uses TRBV7-2 and TRBJ1-2; the match to TRBD1 covers 8 bases. With V trimmed by 3 bases and J by 4 bases, 4 bases remained unmatched. The CDR3 totals 14 residues. Germline CDR1 reads SGHTA; CDR2 reads FQGNSA. DNA of the CDR3: TGTGCCAGCAGCTTGGTGGACAGGGTCTATGGCTACACCTTC. Translating gives CASSLVDRVYGYTF.

The chain uses TRBV7-8 and TRBJ2-7; 8 bases are a match to TRBD2. The CDR3 sequence is 16 residues long. The J segment lost 1 base and the V segment lost 9 bases, leaving 14 bases of the junction unmatched. Germline lookup yields CDR1 SGHVS and CDR2 FQNEAQ. The CDR3 bases are TGTGCCAGTAACCCTCGGCGCGGGGGGATGTCCTACGAGCAGTACTTC. This encodes CASNPRRGGMSYEQYF.

The CDR3 region is CASSPQGLPYGYTF. The CDR3 region has the DNA TGTGCCAGTAGCCCTCAGGGCCTCCCCTATGGCTACACCTTC. The chain combines TRBV19 with TRBJ1-2; TRBD1 is a possible D gene (5 bases). Germline CDR1 reads LNHDA; CDR2 reads SQIVND (reference sequence). The CDR3 loop spans 14 amino acids. Trimming pared 6 bases from V and 4 bases from J, leaving 15 bases between.

This clone appeared a few times. Other DNA sequences of this sample code for an identical CDR3. The chain has TRBV28 and TRBJ1-3; D is unclear. V lost 2 bases and J lost 4, with 3 bases in between. The CDR3 extends over 12 amino acids. In germline, CDR1 is MDHEN, CDR2 SYDVKM. In DNA, the CDR3 is TGTGCCAGCAGTTTAACGGGAAACACCATATATTTT. It specifies CASSLTGNTIYF.

The chain joins TRBV28 to TRBJ2-1; D is possibly TRBD1 or TRBD2 (6 bases each). Germline CDR1 MDHEN, CDR2 SYDVKM. Between the trimmed V and J ends, which lost 5 bases and 5 bases, there was a span of 16 bases. The CDR3 has 15 amino acids. The CDR3 DNA reads as TGTGCCAGCAGTGGACTGGGGGGCCTCCACAATGAGCAGTTCTTC. Amino acid sequence: CASSGLGGLHNEQFF.

This clone was seen just once. The CDR3 loop is CASSLWDISTSTDTQYF. CDR3 nucleotides: TGTGCCAGCAGTTTATGGGATATCTCTACTAGCACAGATACGCAGTATTTT. V gene TRBV28 combines with J gene TRBJ2-3; D is ambiguous. The CDR3 extends over 17 amino acids. Germline CDR1 is MDHEN and CDR2 is SYDVKM. Deletions cut 0 bases from V and 0 bases from J, with 13 bases between.

This chain connects TRBV6-1 to TRBJ2-3; TRBD2 is a possible D gene (7 bases). The CDR3 is 15 amino acids. Germline CDR1 and CDR2: MNHNS and SASEGT. V was trimmed by 7 bases and J by 0 bases, leaving 14 bases between them. DNA of the CDR3: TGTGCCAGCACACGGGGGGCCTCGAGCACAGATACGCAGTATTTT. It specifies CASTRGASSTDTQYF.

The V gene is TRBV19, the J gene TRBJ1-2; D ambiguous. CDR3 length: 13 amino acids. Germline V gene sequence: CDR1 LNHDA, CDR2 SQIVND (reference sequence). Trimming took off 5 bases at V and 1 base at J, with 8 bases between the two ends. CDR3 bases: TGTGCCAGTAGTCCCTCCTATAACTATGGCTACACCTTC. Translated: CASSPSYNYGYTF.

This clone was picked up one time. V and J are TRBV6-1 and TRBJ1-3; D possibly corresponds to TRBD1 (5 bases). This CDR3 region has 17 residues. Per the germline V gene, CDR1 is MNHNS and CDR2 is SASEGT. Trimming took off 4 bases at V and 0 bases at J, with 16 bases between the two ends. The CDR3 DNA is TGTGCCAGCAGTGCCGGCGCAGGGAAAAACTCTGGAAACACCATATATTTT. Residues: CASSAGAGKNSGNTIYF.

The chain is built from TRBV6-5 and TRBJ1-3, with TRBD1 as a possible D gene (6 bases). Germline V gene lookup returns CDR1 MNHEY and CDR2 SVGAGI. This CDR3 spans 14 amino acids. V gave up 6 bases and J gave up 3 bases, with 12 bases separating them. The CDR3: CASSQGTRGNTIYF. The DNA of the CDR3 is TGTGCCAGCAGCCAAGGGACACGTGGAAACACCATATATTTT.

This clone has just a few counts. The chain carries TRBV5-5 and TRBJ2-7; D gene uncertain. Germline-derived CDR1 and CDR2 are SGHKS and YYEKEE (reference sequence). This CDR3 region has 14 residues. Trimming took off 3 bases at V and 0 bases at J, with 10 bases between the two ends. DNA for the CDR3: TGTGCCAGCAGCTCAAGGACGGACTCCTACGAGCAGTACTTC. This sequence encodes CASSSRTDSYEQYF. The whole variable domain, filled in from reference TRBV5-5 and TRBJ2-7, reads DAGVTQSPTHLIKTRGQQVTLRCSPISGHKSVSWYQQVLGQGPQFIFQYYEKEERGRGNFPDRFSARQFPNYSSELNVNALLLGDSALYLCASSSRTDSYEQYFGPGTRLTVT.

Written as DNA, the CDR3 is TGTGCCAGCAATAGAGGTCCGGGACAGGATTCACCCCTCCACTTT. This gives the protein CASNRGPGQDSPLHF. The chain is built from TRBV7-3 and TRBJ1-6; 8 nucleotides align to TRBD1. With 7 bases clipped from V and 8 bases from J, the junction kept 10 bases outside the gene matches. Germline V CDR1 and CDR2: SGHTA, FQGTGA. This CDR3 spans 15 amino acids.

The chain uses TRBV9 and TRBJ2-7; the D gene is possibly TRBD1 (6 bases). The CDR3 contains 13 residues. The V gene's germline CDR1 is SGDLS and CDR2 YYNGEE. Deletions cut 0 bases from V and 4 bases from J, with 8 bases between. The CDR3 protein is CASSVGTEYEQYF. The CDR3 region has the DNA TGTGCCAGCAGCGTAGGGACAGAATACGAGCAGTACTTC.

V gene TRBV4-2 combines with J gene TRBJ1-6; D is perhaps TRBD1 (5 bases). The germline V gene has CDR1 LGHNA and CDR2 YNFKEQ. The CDR3 totals 19 residues. Trimming took 0 bases from V and 5 from J, leaving 20 bases between them. Here the CDR3 DNA reads TGTGCCAGCAGCCAAGAAATTTTTGCCGGGACGGGGAATAATTCACCCCTCCACTTT. Protein sequence: CASSQEIFAGTGNNSPLHF.

V and J are TRBV11-2 and TRBJ2-3; D is perhaps TRBD1 (7 bases). This CDR3 contains 14 residues. Trimming removed 4 bases from V and 4 bases from J, with 12 bases in between. Germline assignment: CDR1 SGHAT and CDR2 FQNNGV. CDR3 region: CASSSGGWPDTQYF. In nucleotides, the CDR3 is TGTGCCAGCAGCTCAGGGGGGTGGCCAGATACGCAGTATTTT.